Listed here are 9 T cell receptor beta chains from one sample, sequenced in a study of shared clonotypes between healthy human individuals. CD45RO negativity and positive selection for CCR7 defined naive CD8 cells, a population that excluded terminally differentiated effector memory CD45RA+ cells. Some clones are missing from TCRdb's copy, which holds only in-frame ones; the method was immunoSEQ multiplex PCR. This repertoire shows around 2,000,000 clones, about 94% found once; its top ten account for around 1.2%. Input material: naive CD8+ T cells sorted from blood. Source of these receptors: a man aged 18 to 29 in good health.

DNA of the CDR3: TGCGCCAGCAGATGGGGGGTTCGGCATAACTATGGCTACACCTTC. It encodes CASRWGVRHNYGYTF. The rearrangement joins TRBV5-1 to TRBJ1-2; TRBD1 might be the D (5 bases). CDR1 and CDR2 (germline): SGHRS, YFSETQ. V lost 5 bases, J lost 1 base, and 15 bases lay in between. This CDR3 is 15 amino acids long.

The CDR3 loop reads CASSSDRAGNTIYF. Here the CDR3 DNA reads TGTGCCAGCAGCTCCGACAGGGCTGGAAACACCATATATTTT. This chain joins TRBV7-6 and TRBJ1-3, with 7 nucleotides matching TRBD1. The CDR3 runs 14 residues. The germline V gene encodes CDR1 SGHVS and CDR2 FNYEAQ. With 4 bases clipped from V and 2 bases from J, the junction kept 2 bases outside the gene matches.

This clone was detected only once. The sample has other DNA sequences that encode this CDR3 too. The rearrangement joins TRBV4-3 to TRBJ2-7; D not resolved. This CDR3 region has 13 residues. Trimming removed 0 bases from V and 4 bases from J, with 7 bases in between. Germline CDR1 is LGHNA and CDR2 is YSLEER. The CDR3 region has the DNA TGCGCCAGCAGCCAAGATCAAGCGTACGAGCAGTACTTC. Encoded protein: CASSQDQAYEQYF.

Worth noting for this clone: The same CDR3 also results from other DNA sequences found in this sample. The V gene is TRBV6-1, the J gene TRBJ2-7; D might be TRBD1 (5 bases). V lost 8 bases to trimming and J lost 4 bases, with 6 bases between them. Germline V gives CDR1 MNHNS, CDR2 SASEGT. The CDR3 extends over 10 amino acids. CDR3 loop: CASDSYEQYF. The CDR3 DNA sequence: TGTGCCAGCGACAGTTACGAGCAGTACTTC.

V usage is TRBV11-2 and J usage is TRBJ2-1; D remains unclear. The ends were cut back, 5 bases at V and 0 bases at J, with 11 bases in the middle. CDR1 SGHAT and CDR2 FQNNGV come from the germline V gene. This CDR3 has 15 amino acids. Here the CDR3 reads CASSPTTVSYNEQFF. The CDR3 DNA reads as TGTGCCAGCAGCCCCACGACGGTCTCCTACAATGAGCAGTTCTTC.

The CDR3 sequence is CSVPTGGPSYEQYF. DNA for the CDR3: TGCAGCGTTCCGACAGGGGGCCCGTCCTACGAGCAGTACTTC. This chain links TRBV29-1 with TRBJ2-7, with TRBD1 matching over 10 bases. The CDR3 runs 14 residues. The germline V gene has CDR1 SQVTM and CDR2 ANQGSEA. Losses at the gene ends were 5 bases for V and 1 base for J; bases not matched to a gene: 5.

The chain joins TRBV27 to TRBJ2-3; D is possibly TRBD2 (6 bases). The CDR3 consists of 14 residues. CDR1 is MNHEY and CDR2 is SMNVEV in the germline V gene (reference sequence). With 7 bases removed from V and 2 bases from J, the gap between germline ends came to 13 bases. CDR3 coding DNA: TGTGCCAGCATCGGCGGAGGGAACACAGATACGCAGTATTTT. Protein product: CASIGGGNTDTQYF.

The chain recombines TRBV27 with TRBJ2-3; 13 nucleotides match TRBD2. CDR1 and CDR2 (germline): MNHEY, SMNVEV (reference sequence). V lost 4 bases to trimming and J lost 4 bases; unmatched junction nucleotides: 5. The CDR3 has 16 amino acids. The CDR3, as DNA: TGTGCCAGCAGTTGGGGACTAGCGGGAAATCCAGATACGCAGTATTTT. Translating it yields CASSWGLAGNPDTQYF.

The V gene is TRBV18, the J gene TRBJ2-1, with D perhaps TRBD1 or TRBD2 (6 bases each). The CDR3 is 16 residues long. CDR1 and CDR2 (germline): KGHSH, LQKENI. Trimming shortened V by 2 bases and J by 8 bases, and 19 bases separated the two germline ends. The DNA of the CDR3 is TGTGCCAGCTCACCAAATTCCGGGGGCCTCCTCCATGAGCAGTTCTTC. This encodes CASSPNSGGLLHEQFF.